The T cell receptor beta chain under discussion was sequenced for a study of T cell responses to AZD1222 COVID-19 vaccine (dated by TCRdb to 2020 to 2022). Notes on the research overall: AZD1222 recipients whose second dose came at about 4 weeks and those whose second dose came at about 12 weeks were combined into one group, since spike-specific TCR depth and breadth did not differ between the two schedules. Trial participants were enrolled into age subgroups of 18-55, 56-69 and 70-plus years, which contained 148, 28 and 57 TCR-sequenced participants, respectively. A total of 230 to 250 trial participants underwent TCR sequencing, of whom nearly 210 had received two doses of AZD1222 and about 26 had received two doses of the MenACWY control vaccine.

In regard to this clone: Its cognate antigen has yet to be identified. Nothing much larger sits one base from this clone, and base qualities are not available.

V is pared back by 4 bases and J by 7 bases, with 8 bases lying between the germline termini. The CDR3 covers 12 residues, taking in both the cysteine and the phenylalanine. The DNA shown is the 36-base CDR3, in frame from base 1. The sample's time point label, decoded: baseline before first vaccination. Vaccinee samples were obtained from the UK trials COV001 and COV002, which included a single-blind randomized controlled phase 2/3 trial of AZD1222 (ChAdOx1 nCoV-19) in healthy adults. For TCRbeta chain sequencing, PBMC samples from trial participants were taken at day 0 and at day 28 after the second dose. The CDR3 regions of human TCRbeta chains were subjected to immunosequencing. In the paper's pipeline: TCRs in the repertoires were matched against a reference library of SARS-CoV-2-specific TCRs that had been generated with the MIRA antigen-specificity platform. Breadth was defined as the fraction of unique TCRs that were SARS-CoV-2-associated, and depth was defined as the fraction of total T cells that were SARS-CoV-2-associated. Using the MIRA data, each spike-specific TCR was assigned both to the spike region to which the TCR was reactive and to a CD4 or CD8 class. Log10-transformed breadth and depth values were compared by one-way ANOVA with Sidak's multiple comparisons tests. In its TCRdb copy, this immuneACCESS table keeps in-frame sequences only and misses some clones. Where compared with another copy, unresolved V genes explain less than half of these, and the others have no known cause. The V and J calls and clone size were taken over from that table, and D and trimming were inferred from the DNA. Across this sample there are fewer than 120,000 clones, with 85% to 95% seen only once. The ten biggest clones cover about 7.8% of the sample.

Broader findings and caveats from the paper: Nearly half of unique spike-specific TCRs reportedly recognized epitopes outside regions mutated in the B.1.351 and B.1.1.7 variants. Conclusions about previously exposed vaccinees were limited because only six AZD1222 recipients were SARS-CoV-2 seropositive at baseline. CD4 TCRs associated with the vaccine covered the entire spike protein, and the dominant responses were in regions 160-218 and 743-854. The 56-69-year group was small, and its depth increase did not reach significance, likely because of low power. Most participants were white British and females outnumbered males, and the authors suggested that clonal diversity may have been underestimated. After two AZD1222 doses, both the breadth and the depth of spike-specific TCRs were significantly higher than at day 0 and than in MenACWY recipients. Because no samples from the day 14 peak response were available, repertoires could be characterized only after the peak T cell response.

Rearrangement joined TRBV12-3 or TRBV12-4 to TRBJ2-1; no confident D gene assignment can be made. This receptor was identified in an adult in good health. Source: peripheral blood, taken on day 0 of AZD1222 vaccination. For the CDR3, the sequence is CASSSRLNEQFF. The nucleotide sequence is TGTGCCAGCAGTTCAAGACTTAATGAGCAGTTCTTC.